This T cell receptor beta chain appears in the sequencing data of a study of Ad26.COV2.S vaccination and SARS-CoV-2 variants. As to treatment: over 15 received Ad26.COV2.S at low or high dose, single or two shots; five or six received placebo; per-sample allocation not given. Each sample was drawn 63 days after the first injection (of vaccine or placebo). TCRdb keeps only in-frame clones here, not all; method: immunoSEQ multiplex PCR. This sample has a few hundred thousand clones, with about four fifths found just once. Trimming removed 7 bases from V and 2 bases from J; junction bases left unmatched: 6. In germline, CDR1 is SNHLY, CDR2 FYNNEI. There are 14 residues in the CDR3.

The chain links TRBV2 to TRBJ1-1, with 8 positions matching TRBD1. The sample in question was peripheral blood, obtained in a trial of Ad26.COV2.S vaccine versus placebo. The sequence was obtained from a person between 18 and 65 years old who received the Ad26.COV2.S COVID-19 vaccine or a placebo. CDR3 in DNA: TGTGCCAGCACCCGGACAGGGATTAACACTGAAGCTTTCTTT. It codes for CASTRTGINTEAFF.